This TCR beta chain is drawn from a study of blood T cell repertoires in COVID-19. Study details: Whether acute or convalescent, the COVID-19 samples came from the United States, Italy and Spain. In each case, the material was cDNA or gDNA derived from T cells, B-cell-depleted T cells, or PBMCs.

The CDR3 totals 16 residues. Trimming left V 5 bases short and J 0 bases short, with 14 bases between. Germline V lookup: CDR1 KGHSH, CDR2 LQKENI. How the authors handled the data: Using reference gene primer amplification, nucleated cell counts were estimated. The assay was immunoSEQ multiplex PCR, and TCRdb's table has in-frame clones only and misses some. The D gene and trimming were derived from the DNA, and the V and J assignments and clone size from that table. Of under 75,000 clones listed, 90% are singletons. Sequencing was done on a sample of peripheral blood. This chain links TRBV18 with TRBJ1-3; maybe TRBD1 (6 bases). The receptor was isolated from a man in his sixties with active COVID-19. CDR3 protein: CASSIGTPYSGNTIYF. Written as DNA, the CDR3 is TGTGCCAGCTCAATTGGGACACCTTACTCTGGAAACACCATATATTTT.